This T cell receptor beta chain originates from a study of T cell clonotyping in hematopoietic cell transplantation. Study-wide results and caveats: No sorting was done, leaving CD4 and CD8 contributions mixed.

The CDR3 loop spans 13 amino acids. Trimming left V 0 bases short and J 6 bases short, with 8 bases between. Per germline, CDR1 LNHNV and CDR2 YYDKDF (reference sequence). In regard to this clone: Its antigen is undetermined.

TCRdb's table, derived via immunoSEQ multiplex PCR, lists solely in-frame clones and lacks some. The sample consists of about 27,000 clones, around 95% of them appearing once. The sequenced sample was peripheral blood mononuclear cells. The rearrangement uses TRBV15 and TRBJ1-1, with D possibly matching TRBD1 (5 bases). The clonotype originates from a man aged 50 to 59 in good health. Some clones in this sample may be carry-over from other donors' samples. DNA of the CDR3: TGTGCCACCAGCAGAGATACAGGAGCTGAAGCTTTCTTT. Protein: CATSRDTGAEAFF.